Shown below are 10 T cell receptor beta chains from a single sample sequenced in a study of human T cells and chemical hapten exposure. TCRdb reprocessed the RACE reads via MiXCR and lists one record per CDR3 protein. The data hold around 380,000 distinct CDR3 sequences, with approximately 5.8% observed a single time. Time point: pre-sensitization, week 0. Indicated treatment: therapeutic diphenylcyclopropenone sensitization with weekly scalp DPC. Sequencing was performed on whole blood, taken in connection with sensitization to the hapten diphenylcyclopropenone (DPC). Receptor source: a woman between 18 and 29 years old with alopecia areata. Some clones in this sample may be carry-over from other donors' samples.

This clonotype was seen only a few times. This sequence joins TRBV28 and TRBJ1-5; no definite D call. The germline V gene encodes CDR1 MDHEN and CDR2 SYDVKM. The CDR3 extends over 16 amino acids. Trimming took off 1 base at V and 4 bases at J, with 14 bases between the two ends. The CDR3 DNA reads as TGTGCCAGCAGTTTATCCCCGCTCCTCGGGAATCAGCCCCAGCATTTT. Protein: CASSLSPLLGNQPQHF.

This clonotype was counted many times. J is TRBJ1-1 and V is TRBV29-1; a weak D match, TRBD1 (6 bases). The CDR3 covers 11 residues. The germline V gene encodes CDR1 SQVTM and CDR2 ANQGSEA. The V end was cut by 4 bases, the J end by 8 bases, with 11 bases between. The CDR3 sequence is CSVGNTGEAFF. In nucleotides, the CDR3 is TGCAGCGTTGGGAATACAGGGGAAGCTTTCTTT.

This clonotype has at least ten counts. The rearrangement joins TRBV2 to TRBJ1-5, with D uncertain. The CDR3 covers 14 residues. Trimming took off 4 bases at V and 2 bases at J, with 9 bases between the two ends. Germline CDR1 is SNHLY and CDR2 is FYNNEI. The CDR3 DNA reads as TGTGCCAGCAGTGGGACTGATGGCAATCAGCCCCAGCATTTT. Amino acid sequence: CASSGTDGNQPQHF.

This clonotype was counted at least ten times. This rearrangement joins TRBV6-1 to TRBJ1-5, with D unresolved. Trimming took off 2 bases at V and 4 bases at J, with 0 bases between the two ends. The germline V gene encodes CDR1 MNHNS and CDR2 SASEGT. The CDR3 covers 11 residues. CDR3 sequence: CASSENQPQHF. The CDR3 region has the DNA TGTGCCAGCAGTGAAAATCAGCCCCAGCATTTT.

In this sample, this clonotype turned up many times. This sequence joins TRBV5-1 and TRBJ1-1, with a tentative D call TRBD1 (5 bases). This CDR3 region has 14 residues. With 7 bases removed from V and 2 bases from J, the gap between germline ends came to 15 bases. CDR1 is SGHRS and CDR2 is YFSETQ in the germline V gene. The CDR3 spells CASRKGLPNTEAFF. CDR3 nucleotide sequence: TGCGCCAGCCGGAAGGGACTTCCCAACACTGAAGCTTTCTTT.

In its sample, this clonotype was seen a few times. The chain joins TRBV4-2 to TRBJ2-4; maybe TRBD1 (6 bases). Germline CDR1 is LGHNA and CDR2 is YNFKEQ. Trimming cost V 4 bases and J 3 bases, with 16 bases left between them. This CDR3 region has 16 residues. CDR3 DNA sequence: TGTGCCAGCAGCCCTCTTGATAAGGGGGTCAAAAACATTCAGTACTTC. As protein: CASSPLDKGVKNIQYF.

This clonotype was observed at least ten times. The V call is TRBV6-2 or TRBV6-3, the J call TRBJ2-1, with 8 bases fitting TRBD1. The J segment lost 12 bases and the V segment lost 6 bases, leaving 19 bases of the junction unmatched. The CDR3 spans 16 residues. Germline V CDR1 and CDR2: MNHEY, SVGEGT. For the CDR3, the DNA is TGTGCCAGCAGAGCTCCCGGGACAGGCTATACAATGGGGCAGTTCTTC. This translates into CASRAPGTGYTMGQFF.

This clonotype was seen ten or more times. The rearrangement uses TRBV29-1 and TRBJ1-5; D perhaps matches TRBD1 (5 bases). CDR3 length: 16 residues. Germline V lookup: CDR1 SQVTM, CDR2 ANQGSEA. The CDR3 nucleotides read TGCACCAACTACAGTGGGGCAGGACCTAGCAATCAGCCCCAGCATTTT. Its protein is CTNYSGAGPSNQPQHF. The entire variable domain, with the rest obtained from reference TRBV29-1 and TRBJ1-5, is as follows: SAVISQKPSRDICQRGTSLTIQCQVDSQVTMMFWYRQQPGQSLTLIATANQGSEATYESGFVIDKFPISRPNLTFSTLTVSNMSPEDSSIYLCTNYSGAGPSNQPQHFGDGTRLSIL.

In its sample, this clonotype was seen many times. The CDR3 DNA sequence: TGTGCCAGCAGCCTGGGTAGCGGGGAAGAGACCCAGTACTTC. Residues: CASSLGSGEETQYF. V and J are TRBV3-1 and TRBJ2-5; TRBD2 agrees at 8 bases. The V gene end was trimmed by 4 bases and the J gene end by 3 bases; junction bases not matched to a gene: 4. The CDR3 is made up of 14 amino acids. Germline CDR1 LGHDT, CDR2 YNNKEL (reference sequence).

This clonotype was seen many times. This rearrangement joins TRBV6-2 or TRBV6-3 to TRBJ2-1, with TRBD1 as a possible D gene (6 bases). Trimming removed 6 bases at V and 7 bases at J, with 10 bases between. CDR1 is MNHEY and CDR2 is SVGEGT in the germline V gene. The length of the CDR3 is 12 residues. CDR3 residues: CASSRGGNEQFF. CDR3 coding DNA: TGTGCCAGCAGCCGAGGGGGAAATGAGCAGTTCTTC.